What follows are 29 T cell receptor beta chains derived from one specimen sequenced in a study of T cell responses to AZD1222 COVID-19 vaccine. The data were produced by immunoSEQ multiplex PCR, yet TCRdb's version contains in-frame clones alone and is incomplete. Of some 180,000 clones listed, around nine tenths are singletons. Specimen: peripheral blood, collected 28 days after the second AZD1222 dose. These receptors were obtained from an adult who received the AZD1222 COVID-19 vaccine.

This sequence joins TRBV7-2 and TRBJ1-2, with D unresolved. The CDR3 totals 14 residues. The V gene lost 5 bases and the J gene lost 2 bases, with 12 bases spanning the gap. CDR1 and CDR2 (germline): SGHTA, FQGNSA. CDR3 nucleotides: TGTGCCAGCAGCCCGGCGGAGCCCAACTATGGCTACACCTTC. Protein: CASSPAEPNYGYTF.

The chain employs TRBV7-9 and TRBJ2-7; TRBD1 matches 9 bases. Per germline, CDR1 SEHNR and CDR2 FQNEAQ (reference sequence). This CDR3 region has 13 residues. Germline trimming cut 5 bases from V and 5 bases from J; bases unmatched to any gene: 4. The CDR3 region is CASSPRTGDEQYF. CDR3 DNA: TGTGCCAGCAGCCCACGGACAGGGGACGAGCAGTACTTC.

Written as DNA, the CDR3 is TGCGCCAGCAGCCAGGGAAGGGGGGATTACGAGCAGTACTTC. Its protein is CASSQGRGDYEQYF. The rearrangement uses TRBV4-1 and TRBJ2-7, with D perhaps TRBD1 or TRBD2 (6 bases each). The CDR3 consists of 14 residues. Germline CDR1 MGHRA, CDR2 YSYEKL. V lost 3 bases and J lost 4, with 13 bases in between.

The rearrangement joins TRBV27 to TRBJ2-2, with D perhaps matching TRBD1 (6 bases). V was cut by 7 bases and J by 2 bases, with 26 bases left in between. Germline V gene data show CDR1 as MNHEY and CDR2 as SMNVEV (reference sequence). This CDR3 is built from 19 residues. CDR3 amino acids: CASKKRGNWDTTNTGELFF. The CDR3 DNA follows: TGTGCCAGCAAGAAGAGGGGGAATTGGGACACGACCAACACCGGGGAGCTGTTTTTT.

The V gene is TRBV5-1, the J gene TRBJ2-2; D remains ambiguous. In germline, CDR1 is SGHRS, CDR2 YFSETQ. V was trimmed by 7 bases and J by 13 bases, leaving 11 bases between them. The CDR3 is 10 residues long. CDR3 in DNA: TGCGCCAGCGGTGGGCGGCGGCTGTTTTTT. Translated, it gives CASGGRRLFF.

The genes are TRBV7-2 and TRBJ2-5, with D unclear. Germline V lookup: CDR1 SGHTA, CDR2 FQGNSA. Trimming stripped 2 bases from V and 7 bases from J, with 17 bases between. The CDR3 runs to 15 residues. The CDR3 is CASSLSTNPEGTQYF. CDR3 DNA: TGTGCCAGCAGCTTATCCACCAATCCGGAAGGGACCCAGTACTTC.

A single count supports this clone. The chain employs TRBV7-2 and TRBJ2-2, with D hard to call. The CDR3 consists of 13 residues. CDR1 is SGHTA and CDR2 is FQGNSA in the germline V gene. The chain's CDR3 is CGTRRTNTGELFF. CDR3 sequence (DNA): TGTGGTACCAGACGGACGAACACCGGGGAGCTGTTTTTT.

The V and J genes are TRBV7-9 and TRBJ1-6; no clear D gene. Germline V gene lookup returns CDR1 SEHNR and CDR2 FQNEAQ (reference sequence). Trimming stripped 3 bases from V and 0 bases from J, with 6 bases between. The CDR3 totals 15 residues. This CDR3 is CASSFGSSYNSPLHF. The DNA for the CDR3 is TGTGCCAGCAGCTTCGGGAGCTCCTATAATTCACCCCTCCACTTT.

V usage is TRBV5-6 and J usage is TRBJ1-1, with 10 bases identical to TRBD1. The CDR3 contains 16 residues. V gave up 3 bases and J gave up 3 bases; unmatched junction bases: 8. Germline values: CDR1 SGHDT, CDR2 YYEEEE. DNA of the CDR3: TGTGCCAGCAGCTATCTACCGACAGGGGGCGACACTGAAGCTTTCTTT. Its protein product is CASSYLPTGGDTEAFF.

In nucleotides, the CDR3 is TGTGCCAGCAGCTTAGATGTCTATGGCTACACCTTC. It is translated as CASSLDVYGYTF. The chain is built from TRBV7-2 and TRBJ1-2; no reliable D call. The CDR3 loop spans 12 amino acids. Germline CDR1 is SGHTA and CDR2 is FQGNSA. The germline V and J ends were trimmed by 1 base and 4 bases, with 4 bases remaining between them.

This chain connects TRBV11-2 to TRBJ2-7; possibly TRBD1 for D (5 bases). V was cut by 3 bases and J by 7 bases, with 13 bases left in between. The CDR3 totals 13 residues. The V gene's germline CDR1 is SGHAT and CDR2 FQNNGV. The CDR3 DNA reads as TGTGCCAGCAGCTTCGTGGACATCAATGAGCAGTACTTC. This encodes CASSFVDINEQYF.

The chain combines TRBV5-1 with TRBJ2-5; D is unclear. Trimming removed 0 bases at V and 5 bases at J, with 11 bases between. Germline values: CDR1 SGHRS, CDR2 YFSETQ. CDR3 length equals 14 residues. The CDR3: CASSLGQPRETQYF. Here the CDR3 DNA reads TGCGCCAGCAGCTTGGGTCAGCCCAGGGAGACCCAGTACTTC.

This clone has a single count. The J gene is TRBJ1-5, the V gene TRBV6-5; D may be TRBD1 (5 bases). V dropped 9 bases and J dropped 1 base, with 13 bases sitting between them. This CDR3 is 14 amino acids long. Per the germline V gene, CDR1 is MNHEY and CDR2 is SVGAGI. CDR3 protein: CARNQGRSNQPQHF. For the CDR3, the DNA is TGTGCCAGAAACCAGGGACGAAGCAATCAGCCCCAGCATTTT.

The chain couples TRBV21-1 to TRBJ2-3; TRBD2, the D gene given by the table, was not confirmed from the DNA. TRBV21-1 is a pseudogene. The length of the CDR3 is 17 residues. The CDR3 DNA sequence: TGTGCCAGCAGCAAAGCGGGCCCCCGGGGAAGCACAGATACGCAGTATTTT. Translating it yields CASSKAGPRGSTDTQYF.

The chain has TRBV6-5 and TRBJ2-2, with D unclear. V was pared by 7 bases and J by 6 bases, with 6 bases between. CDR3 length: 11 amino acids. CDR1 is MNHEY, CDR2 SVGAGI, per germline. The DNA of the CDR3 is TGTGCCAGCACATTGGCCGGGGAGCTGTTTTTT. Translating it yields CASTLAGELFF.

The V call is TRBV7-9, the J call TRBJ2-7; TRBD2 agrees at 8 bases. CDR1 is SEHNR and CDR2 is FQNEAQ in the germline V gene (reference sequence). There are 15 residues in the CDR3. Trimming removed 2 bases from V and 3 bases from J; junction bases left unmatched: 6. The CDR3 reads CASSLMGLAGYEQYF. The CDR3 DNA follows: TGTGCCAGCAGCTTAATGGGGCTAGCGGGCTACGAGCAGTACTTC.

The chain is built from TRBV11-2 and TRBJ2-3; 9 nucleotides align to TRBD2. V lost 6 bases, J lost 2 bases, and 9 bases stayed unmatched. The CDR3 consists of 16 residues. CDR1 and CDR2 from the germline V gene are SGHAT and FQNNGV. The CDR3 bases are TGTGCCAGCAGTTCTAACCTAGCGGGGAACACAGATACGCAGTATTTT. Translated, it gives CASSSNLAGNTDTQYF.

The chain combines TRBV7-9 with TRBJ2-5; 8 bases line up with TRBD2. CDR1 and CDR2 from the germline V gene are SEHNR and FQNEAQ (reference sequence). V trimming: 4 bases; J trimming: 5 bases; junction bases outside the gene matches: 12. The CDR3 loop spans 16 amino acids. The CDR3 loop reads CASSSGGAGASETQYF. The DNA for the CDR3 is TGTGCCAGCAGCTCCGGGGGAGCGGGGGCCTCGGAGACCCAGTACTTC.

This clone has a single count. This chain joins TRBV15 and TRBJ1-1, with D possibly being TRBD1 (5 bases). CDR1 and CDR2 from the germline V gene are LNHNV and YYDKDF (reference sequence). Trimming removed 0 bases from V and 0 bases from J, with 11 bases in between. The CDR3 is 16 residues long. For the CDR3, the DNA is TGTGCCACCAGCAGAGAAGTGGGGCGATTGAACACTGAAGCTTTCTTT. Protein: CATSREVGRLNTEAFF.

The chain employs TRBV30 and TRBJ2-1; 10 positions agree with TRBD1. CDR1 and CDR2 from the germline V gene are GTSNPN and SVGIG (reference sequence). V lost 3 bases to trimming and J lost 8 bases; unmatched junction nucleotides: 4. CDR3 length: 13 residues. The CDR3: CAWSRDRGHEQFF. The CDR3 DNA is TGTGCCTGGAGCCGGGACAGGGGCCATGAGCAGTTCTTC.

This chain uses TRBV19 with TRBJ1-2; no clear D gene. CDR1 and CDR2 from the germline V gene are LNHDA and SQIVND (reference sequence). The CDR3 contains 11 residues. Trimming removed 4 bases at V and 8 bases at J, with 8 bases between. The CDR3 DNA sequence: TGTGCCAGTAGTAGGCCCGGGGGCTACACCTTC. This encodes CASSRPGGYTF. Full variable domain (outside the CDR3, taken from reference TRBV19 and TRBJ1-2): DGGITQSPKYLFRKEGQNVTLSCEQNLNHDAMYWYRQDPGQGLRLIYYSQIVNDFQKGDIAEGYSVSREKKESFPLTVTSAQKNPTAFYLCASSRPGGYTFGSGTRLTVV.

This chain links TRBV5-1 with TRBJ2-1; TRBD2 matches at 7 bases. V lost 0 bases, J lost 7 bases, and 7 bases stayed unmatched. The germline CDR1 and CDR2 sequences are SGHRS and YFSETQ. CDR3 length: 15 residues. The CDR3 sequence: CASSLAGGGRNEQFF. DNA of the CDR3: TGCGCCAGCAGCTTGGCCGGCGGGGGTAGAAATGAGCAGTTCTTC.

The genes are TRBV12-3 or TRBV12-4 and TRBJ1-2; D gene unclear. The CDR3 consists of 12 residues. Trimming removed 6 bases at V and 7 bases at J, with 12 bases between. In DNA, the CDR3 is TGTGCCAGCAGCGGACGGAGGGCTGGCTACACCTTC. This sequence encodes CASSGRRAGYTF.

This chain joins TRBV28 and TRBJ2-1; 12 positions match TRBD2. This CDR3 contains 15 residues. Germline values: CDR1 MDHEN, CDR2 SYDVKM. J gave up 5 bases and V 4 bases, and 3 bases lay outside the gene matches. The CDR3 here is CASSSWTSGDNEQFF. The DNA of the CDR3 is TGTGCCAGCAGTTCCTGGACTAGCGGGGACAATGAGCAGTTCTTC.

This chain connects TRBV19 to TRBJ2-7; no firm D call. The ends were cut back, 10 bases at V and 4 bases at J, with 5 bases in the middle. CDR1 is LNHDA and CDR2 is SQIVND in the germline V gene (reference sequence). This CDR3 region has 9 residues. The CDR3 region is CATFYEQYF. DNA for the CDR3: TGTGCCACATTTTACGAGCAGTACTTC.

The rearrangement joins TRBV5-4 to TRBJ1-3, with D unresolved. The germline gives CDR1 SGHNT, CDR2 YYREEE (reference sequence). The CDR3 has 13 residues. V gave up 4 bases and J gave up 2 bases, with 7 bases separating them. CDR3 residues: CASSHRTGNTIYF. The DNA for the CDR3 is TGTGCCAGCAGCCATCGGACTGGAAACACCATATATTTT.

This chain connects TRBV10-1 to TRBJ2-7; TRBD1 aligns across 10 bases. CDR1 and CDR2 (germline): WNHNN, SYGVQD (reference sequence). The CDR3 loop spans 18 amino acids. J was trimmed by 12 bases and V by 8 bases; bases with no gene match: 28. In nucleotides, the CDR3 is TGCGCCAGCCAGTGGGGTATTAAATGGGACAGGGGAACTATTGCCTCGTACTTC. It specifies CASQWGIKWDRGTIASYF.

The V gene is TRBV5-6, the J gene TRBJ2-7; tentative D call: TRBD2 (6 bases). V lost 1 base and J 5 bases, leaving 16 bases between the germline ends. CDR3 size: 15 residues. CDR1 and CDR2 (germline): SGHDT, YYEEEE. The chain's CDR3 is CASSLIPGRDDEQYF. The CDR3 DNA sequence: TGTGCCAGCAGCTTGATACCAGGGCGGGACGACGAGCAGTACTTC.

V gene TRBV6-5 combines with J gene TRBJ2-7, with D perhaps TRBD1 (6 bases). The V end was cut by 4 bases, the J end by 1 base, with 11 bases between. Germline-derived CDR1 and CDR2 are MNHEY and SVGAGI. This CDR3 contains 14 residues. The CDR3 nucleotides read TGTGCCAGCAGTTCCCCGGGACAATCCTACGAGCAGTACTTC. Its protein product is CASSSPGQSYEQYF.